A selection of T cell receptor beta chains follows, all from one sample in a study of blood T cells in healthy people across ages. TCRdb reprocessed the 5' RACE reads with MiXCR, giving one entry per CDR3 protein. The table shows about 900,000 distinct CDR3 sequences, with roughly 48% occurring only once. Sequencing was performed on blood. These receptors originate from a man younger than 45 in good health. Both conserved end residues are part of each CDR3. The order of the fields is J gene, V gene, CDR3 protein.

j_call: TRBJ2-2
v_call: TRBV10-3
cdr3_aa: CALREGGHFANTGELFF

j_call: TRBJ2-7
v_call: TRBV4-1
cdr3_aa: CASSHPKGHGSYEQYF

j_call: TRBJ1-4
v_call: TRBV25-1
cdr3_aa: CASSDPRTDEKLFF

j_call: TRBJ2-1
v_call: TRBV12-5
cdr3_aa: CASGLADEQFF

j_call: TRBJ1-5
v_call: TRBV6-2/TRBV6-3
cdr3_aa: CAGRPHMTGDNQPQHF

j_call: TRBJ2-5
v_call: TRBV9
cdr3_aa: CASSVDTGEYNEQYF

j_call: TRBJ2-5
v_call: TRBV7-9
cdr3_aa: CASSGLARGWETQYF

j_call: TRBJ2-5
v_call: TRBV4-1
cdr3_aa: CASSSQVGDNEQYF

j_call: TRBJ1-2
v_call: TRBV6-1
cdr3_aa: CASSARGQGYGDTF

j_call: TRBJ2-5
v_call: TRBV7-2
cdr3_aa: CASSSDGGQTQYF

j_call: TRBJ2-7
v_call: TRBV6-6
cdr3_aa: CASSYGGGNEQYF

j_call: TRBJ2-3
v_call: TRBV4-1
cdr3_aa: CASSQDPLWTSGGSTDTQYF

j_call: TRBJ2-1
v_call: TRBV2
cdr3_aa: CANSAGQGGEQFF

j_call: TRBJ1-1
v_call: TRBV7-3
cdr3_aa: CASSFTGGSQAFF